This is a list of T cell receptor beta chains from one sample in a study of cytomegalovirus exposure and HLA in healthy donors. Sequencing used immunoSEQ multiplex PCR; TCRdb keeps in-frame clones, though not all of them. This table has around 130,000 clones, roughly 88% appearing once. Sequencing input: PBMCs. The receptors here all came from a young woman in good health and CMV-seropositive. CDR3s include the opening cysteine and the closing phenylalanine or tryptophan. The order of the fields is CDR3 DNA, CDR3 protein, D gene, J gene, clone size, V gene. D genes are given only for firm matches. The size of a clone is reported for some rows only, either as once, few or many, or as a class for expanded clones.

DNA: TGTGCCAGCGCACTAGGTTCCTTCCTTAACACCGGGGAGCTGTTTTTT
CDR3: CASALGSFLNTGELFF
D: NA
J: TRBJ2-2
size: NA
V: TRBV5-6

DNA: TGTGCCAGCAGTCGGGCGGACAGTGGCTGGGAGCAGTACTTC
CDR3: CASSRADSGWEQYF
D: NA
J: TRBJ2-7
size: NA
V: TRBV6-1

DNA: TGTGCCAGCAGCCTATCAGGGGCCCACCAAGAGACCCAGTACTTC
CDR3: CASSLSGAHQETQYF
D: NA
J: TRBJ2-5
size: NA
V: TRBV7-3

DNA: TGTGCCAGCAGCTTATCGGGTTTCAATGAGCAGTTCTTC
CDR3: CASSLSGFNEQFF
D: NA
J: TRBJ2-1
size: NA
V: TRBV11-3

DNA: TGTGCCAGCAGCTTTGTTAGCTCCTATAATTCACCCCTCCACTTT
CDR3: CASSFVSSYNSPLHF
D: NA
J: TRBJ1-6
size: NA
V: TRBV28

DNA: TGTGCTAGTGGTTTGCCCCCGGGACAGCTCTACACCTTC
CDR3: CASGLPPGQLYTF
D: TRBD1
J: TRBJ1-2
size: NA
V: TRBV12-5

DNA: TGCGCCAGCAGCCAATCCCGGGTCGGAGTGGGGGGCACCGGGGAGCTGTTTTTT
CDR3: CASSQSRVGVGGTGELFF
D: NA
J: TRBJ2-2
size: NA
V: TRBV4-1

DNA: TGTGCCAGCAGCGACAGCGGGGGGGCTTGGAATGAGCAGTTCTTC
CDR3: CASSDSGGAWNEQFF
D: TRBD2
J: TRBJ2-1
size: NA
V: TRBV6-1

DNA: TGTGCCAGCTCACAAAATGGACAGAACACTGAAGCTTTCTTT
CDR3: CASSQNGQNTEAFF
D: NA
J: TRBJ1-1
size: NA
V: TRBV18

DNA: TGCGCCAGCAGCCAAGGGGGAGGGGGGAATTCACCCCTCCACTTT
CDR3: CASSQGGGGNSPLHF
D: NA
J: TRBJ1-6
size: NA
V: TRBV4-1

DNA: TGTGCCAGCACCGGGACTCAGCAGTGGGGCAGGGAGCTGTTTTTT
CDR3: CASTGTQQWGRELFF
D: NA
J: TRBJ2-2
size: NA
V: TRBV19

DNA: TGTGCCAGCAGTTTTAAGACAGCTAGCAATCAGCCCCAGCATTTT
CDR3: CASSFKTASNQPQHF
D: NA
J: TRBJ1-5
size: NA
V: TRBV7-2

DNA: TGCAGCTCCTACACAGGGGGCTACGAGCAGTACTTC
CDR3: CSSYTGGYEQYF
D: TRBD1
J: TRBJ2-7
size: NA
V: TRBV29-1

DNA: TGCGCCAGCAGCCAAGCTGAGGCAGATAGTACAGATACGCAGTATTTT
CDR3: CASSQAEADSTDTQYF
D: NA
J: TRBJ2-3
size: NA
V: TRBV4-1

DNA: TGTGCCAGCAGATCAGGCGGGATGAACACCGGGGAGCTGTTTTTT
CDR3: CASRSGGMNTGELFF
D: NA
J: TRBJ2-2
size: NA
V: TRBV2

DNA: TGTGCCAGCAGCGGAGACAGAGTAAATCCCACAGATACGCAGTATTTT
CDR3: CASSGDRVNPTDTQYF
D: NA
J: TRBJ2-3
size: NA
V: TRBV7-3

DNA: TGTGCCAGCAGCTTAGGGACATACACCGGGGAGCTGTTTTTT
CDR3: CASSLGTYTGELFF
D: NA
J: TRBJ2-2
size: NA
V: TRBV7-9

DNA: TGTGCCAGCAGCTTACTCGGACAGGGGTACTACGAGCAGTACTTC
CDR3: CASSLLGQGYYEQYF
D: TRBD1
J: TRBJ2-7
size: NA
V: TRBV7-2

DNA: TGTGCCAGCAGCCTGGACGGGGGGGCCGGGGAGCTGTTTTTT
CDR3: CASSLDGGAGELFF
D: TRBD2
J: TRBJ2-2
size: NA
V: TRBV7-9

DNA: TGTGCCAGCAAATTGGGGCGCAGCTCCTACAATGAGCAGTTCTTC
CDR3: CASKLGRSSYNEQFF
D: NA
J: TRBJ2-1
size: NA
V: TRBV11-1

DNA: TGTGCCAGCTCACCGTCGGACGAGCAGTACTTC
CDR3: CASSPSDEQYF
D: NA
J: TRBJ2-7
size: NA
V: TRBV18

DNA: TGTGCCAGCATTCCCACCGCAGGCTTTTACGAGCAGTACTTC
CDR3: CASIPTAGFYEQYF
D: NA
J: TRBJ2-7
size: NA
V: TRBV2

DNA: TGTGCCAGCAGCTCACGGGGGAAGGGTGAAAAACTGTTTTTT
CDR3: CASSSRGKGEKLFF
D: NA
J: TRBJ1-4
size: NA
V: TRBV11-2

DNA: TGTGCCACCAGCACACAGGGGGCAGAGACCGGGGAGCTGTTTTTT
CDR3: CATSTQGAETGELFF
D: TRBD1
J: TRBJ2-2
size: NA
V: TRBV15

DNA: TGTGCCTGGAGAGAGCACAGGGCGTCACCCCTCCACTTT
CDR3: CAWREHRASPLHF
D: NA
J: TRBJ1-6
size: NA
V: TRBV30

DNA: TGTGCCAGCAGTCCAGGGGGCGAGAGCCCTGAAGCTTTCTTT
CDR3: CASSPGGESPEAFF
D: TRBD1
J: TRBJ1-1
size: few
V: TRBV5-4

DNA: TGTGCCAGTAGTATCGGCCAGGGTAAGGACGAGCAGTACTTC
CDR3: CASSIGQGKDEQYF
D: NA
J: TRBJ2-7
size: NA
V: TRBV19

DNA: TGTGCCAGCAGCCCCACGCAGGGGTCGATCGCTGAAGCTTTCTTT
CDR3: CASSPTQGSIAEAFF
D: NA
J: TRBJ1-1
size: NA
V: TRBV7-9

DNA: TGTGCCAGCAGGCAGACGGGACAGGGGGTCGGCTACACCTTC
CDR3: CASRQTGQGVGYTF
D: TRBD1
J: TRBJ1-2
size: NA
V: TRBV28

DNA: TGCGCCAGCAGACCGACTCAGGGCGACACCGGGGAGCTGTTTTTT
CDR3: CASRPTQGDTGELFF
D: NA
J: TRBJ2-2
size: few
V: TRBV5-1

DNA: TGTGCCAGCAGCTTCCCGGAAGACGACAAGAAGACCCAGTACTTC
CDR3: CASSFPEDDKKTQYF
D: NA
J: TRBJ2-5
size: NA
V: TRBV11-2

DNA: TGTGCCAGCAGCCGGACGACTAGCGGGGGGGGATACCAGTTCTTC
CDR3: CASSRTTSGGGYQFF
D: TRBD2
J: TRBJ2-1
size: NA
V: TRBV7-2

DNA: TGTGCCAGCAGCTTCCTAGGTGAGGGCTACACCTTC
CDR3: CASSFLGEGYTF
D: NA
J: TRBJ1-2
size: NA
V: TRBV7-2

DNA: TGTGCCAGCAGTGACGTCGCGGGGAGTAACACCGGGGAGCTGTTTTTT
CDR3: CASSDVAGSNTGELFF
D: NA
J: TRBJ2-2
size: once
V: TRBV6-4

DNA: TGTGCCAGTAGTATGGGGGACAGCTTAGAATACAATGAGCAGTTCTTC
CDR3: CASSMGDSLEYNEQFF
D: TRBD1
J: TRBJ2-1
size: NA
V: TRBV19

DNA: TGTGCCAGCAGTTTAGGGGGGGCTCATTCACCCCTCCACTTT
CDR3: CASSLGGAHSPLHF
D: NA
J: TRBJ1-6
size: NA
V: TRBV27

DNA: TGTGCCAGCAGTGGGTACAGGGGCGAGCAGTACTTC
CDR3: CASSGYRGEQYF
D: TRBD1
J: TRBJ2-7
size: NA
V: TRBV25-1

DNA: TGCAGCGTAGGACAGGGGGGAGCTAACTATGGCTACACCTTC
CDR3: CSVGQGGANYGYTF
D: TRBD1
J: TRBJ1-2
size: NA
V: TRBV29-1

DNA: TGTGCCAGTAGTCCCCTAATAGGGAGAAGCAATCAGCCCCAGCATTTT
CDR3: CASSPLIGRSNQPQHF
D: NA
J: TRBJ1-5
size: NA
V: TRBV19

DNA: TGTGCCAGTAGTATCTCCAGCAATCAGCCCCAGCATTTT
CDR3: CASSISSNQPQHF
D: NA
J: TRBJ1-5
size: NA
V: TRBV19

DNA: TGTGCCAGCAGCTCCAGCTCCTACGAGCAGTACTTC
CDR3: CASSSSSYEQYF
D: NA
J: TRBJ2-7
size: NA
V: TRBV5-5

DNA: TGTGCCAGCAGCCTGATTCAGGGCCCCAAGGCTGGCTACACCTTC
CDR3: CASSLIQGPKAGYTF
D: NA
J: TRBJ1-2
size: NA
V: TRBV14

DNA: TGTGCCAGCAGTGAACGGGAGTGGGGGAACACCATATATTTT
CDR3: CASSEREWGNTIYF
D: NA
J: TRBJ1-3
size: NA
V: TRBV2

DNA: TGTGCCAGCAGCTTTAGCGGGGGGGAGGGAGAGACCCAGTACTTC
CDR3: CASSFSGGEGETQYF
D: TRBD2
J: TRBJ2-5
size: NA
V: TRBV7-6

DNA: TGTGCCAGCAGTTTTAGCGGGGGCACAGATACGCAGTATTTT
CDR3: CASSFSGGTDTQYF
D: TRBD2
J: TRBJ2-3
size: NA
V: TRBV28

DNA: TGTGCCAGCAGCTTAGTTAGGCTAGCGGGGGGACTCTCGGCGGGGGAGCAGTACTTC
CDR3: CASSLVRLAGGLSAGEQYF
D: TRBD2
J: TRBJ2-7
size: NA
V: TRBV7-9